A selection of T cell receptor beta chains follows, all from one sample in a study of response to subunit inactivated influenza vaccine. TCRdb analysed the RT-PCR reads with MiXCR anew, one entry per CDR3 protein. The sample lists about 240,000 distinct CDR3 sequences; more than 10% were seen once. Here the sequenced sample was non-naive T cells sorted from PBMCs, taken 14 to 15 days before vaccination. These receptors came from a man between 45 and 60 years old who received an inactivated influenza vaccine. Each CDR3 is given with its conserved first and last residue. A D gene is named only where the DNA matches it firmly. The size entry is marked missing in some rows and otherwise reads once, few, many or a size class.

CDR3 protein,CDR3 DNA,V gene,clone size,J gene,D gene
CASSPGGHLATNEKLFF,TGTGCCAGCAGTCCCGGGGGACACCTTGCAACTAATGAAAAACTGTTTTTT,TRBV6-1,few,TRBJ1-4,.
CASSFFGDRGPGELFF,TGTGCCAGCAGCTTTTTCGGGGACAGGGGTCCCGGGGAGCTGTTTTTT,TRBV11-3,few,TRBJ2-2,TRBD1
CASRETDTGELFF,TGCGCCAGCAGGGAAACAGACACCGGGGAGCTGTTTTTT,TRBV5-1,few,TRBJ2-2,.
CSAPGRDRGNEQFF,TGCAGTGCCCCTGGCCGGGACAGGGGGAATGAGCAGTTCTTC,TRBV20-1,many,TRBJ2-1,TRBD1
CASSSRPGETQYF,TGTGCCAGCAGCTCCCGGCCCGGGGAGACCCAGTACTTC,TRBV7-2,few,TRBJ2-5,.
CASSLDFYEQYF,TGTGCCAGCAGCTTAGACTTCTACGAGCAGTACTTC,TRBV7-2,.,TRBJ2-7,.
CSASPRGVDQPQHF,TGCAGTGCTAGCCCCAGGGGGGTAGATCAGCCCCAGCATTTT,TRBV20-1,.,TRBJ1-5,TRBD1
CASSLFGPGGFAKNIQYF,TGTGCCAGCAGTTTATTTGGCCCAGGGGGCTTCGCCAAAAACATTCAGTACTTC,TRBV27,.,TRBJ2-4,TRBD1
CASSHPGLAGGPRENNEQFF,TGTGCCAGCAGTCACCCGGGACTAGCGGGGGGTCCCCGGGAAAACAATGAGCAGTTCTTC,TRBV27,many,TRBJ2-1,TRBD2
CASSLRGRSYEQYF,TGTGCCAGCAGTTTACGGGGGCGCTCCTACGAGCAGTACTTC,TRBV12-3/TRBV12-4,many,TRBJ2-7,.
CASSLSVGISSYNSPLHF,TGTGCCAGCAGTTTATCTGTCGGAATAAGCTCCTATAATTCACCCCTCCACTTT,TRBV27,.,TRBJ1-6,.
CASRPGTSGPYEQYF,TGTGCCAGCAGACCCGGGACTAGCGGCCCCTACGAGCAGTACTTC,TRBV6-1,many,TRBJ2-7,TRBD2
CASSGNTGELFF,TGCGCCAGCAGTGGGAACACCGGGGAGCTGTTTTTT,TRBV10-2,.,TRBJ2-2,.
CSARARIPGNTIYF,TGCAGTGCTAGAGCACGGATTCCTGGAAACACCATATATTTT,TRBV20-1,few,TRBJ1-3,.
CAIRASGGTQETQYF,TGTGCCATAAGGGCAAGCGGGGGGACCCAAGAGACCCAGTACTTC,TRBV10-3,.,TRBJ2-5,TRBD2
CASSRTTGGSTDTQYF,TGTGCCAGCAGCCGAACGACAGGGGGTAGCACAGATACGCAGTATTTT,TRBV3-1,.,TRBJ2-3,TRBD1
CSVGFGAYEQYF,TGCAGCGTTGGGTTTGGAGCCTACGAGCAGTACTTC,TRBV29-1,many,TRBJ2-7,.
CASSRASGGVDEQFF,TGTGCCAGCAGCCGGGCTAGCGGGGGGGTAGATGAGCAGTTCTTC,TRBV12-3/TRBV12-4,once,TRBJ2-1,TRBD2
CASTTAVSYNEQFF,TGTGCCAGCACCACGGCGGTCTCCTACAATGAGCAGTTCTTC,TRBV18,many,TRBJ2-1,.
CASSLVRLSTYNEQFF,TGTGCCAGCAGTTTGGTCCGGCTTAGCACCTACAATGAGCAGTTCTTC,TRBV12-3/TRBV12-4,few,TRBJ2-1,.
CASRTYGTDTQYF,TGTGCCAGCAGGACGTACGGCACAGATACGCAGTATTTT,TRBV27,few,TRBJ2-3,.
CASSLSRPETQYF,TGTGCCAGCAGCTTATCCCGACCAGAGACCCAGTACTTC,TRBV7-2,few,TRBJ2-5,.
CSARPPGADNSPLHF,TGCAGTGCTAGACCCCCAGGGGCGGATAATTCACCCCTCCACTTT,TRBV20-1,.,TRBJ1-6,.
CASSYRTHEGSDYEQYF,TGTGCCAGCAGTTACCGAACACATGAGGGCAGCGACTACGAGCAGTACTTC,TRBV6-5,.,TRBJ2-7,.
CASSMGRIGQFF,TGTGCCAGCAGTATGGGTCGCATCGGGCAGTTCTTC,TRBV6-2/TRBV6-3,many,TRBJ2-1,.
CASSYSGTRGSQPQHF,TGTGCCAGCAGTTACTCCGGGACCCGGGGTTCTCAGCCCCAGCATTTT,TRBV6-2/TRBV6-3,few,TRBJ1-5,.